The 21 T cell receptor beta chains in this list originate from one sample, sequenced in a study of blood T cell repertoires in COVID-19. Clones were read by immunoSEQ multiplex PCR, and TCRdb kept only the in-frame ones, dropping some. The sample yields over 250,000 clones, approximately 90% seen once. Sequenced input: peripheral blood. The receptors here all came from a woman between 45 and 60 years old with COVID-19, enrolled during active disease.

The V call is TRBV29-1, the J call TRBJ2-3; D may be TRBD1 (6 bases). Trimming cost V 5 bases and J 2 bases, with 14 bases left between them. Germline V gives CDR1 SQVTM, CDR2 ANQGSEA. The CDR3 totals 14 residues. The CDR3 here is CSVYRDEVTDTQYF. The CDR3 nucleotides are TGCAGCGTTTACAGGGATGAGGTCACAGATACGCAGTATTTT.

The CDR3 DNA reads TGTGCCAGCAGCTTGCCGGGCAGGGGGCTAGGCTACACCTTC. Protein product: CASSLPGRGLGYTF. The V call is TRBV5-6, the J call TRBJ1-2, with TRBD1 identical over 8 bases. The germline gives CDR1 SGHDT, CDR2 YYEEEE. This CDR3 region has 14 residues. The junction had 7 bases not matched to a gene; V was cut back by 1 base and J by 8 bases.

The chain carries TRBV9 and TRBJ2-2; D is perhaps TRBD2 (5 bases). Germline values: CDR1 SGDLS, CDR2 YYNGEE. The V and J ends lost 3 bases and 2 bases respectively, with 17 bases between them. The CDR3 runs 17 residues. The CDR3 sequence is CASSARRLDSNTGELFF. The CDR3 coding sequence is TGTGCCAGCAGCGCCCGAAGGTTGGACTCAAACACCGGGGAGCTGTTTTTT.

The J gene is TRBJ2-1, the V gene TRBV10-3; the match to TRBD2 covers 9 bases. Germline assignment: CDR1 ENHRY and CDR2 SYGVKD. Trimming at V came to 11 bases and at J to 0 bases, leaving 17 bases not matched to a gene. This CDR3 comprises 18 residues. The DNA of the CDR3 is TGTGCCTCCGGATTTTTTAGCGGGAGTCGGAGCTCCTACAATGAGCAGTTCTTC. Translating it yields CASGFFSGSRSSYNEQFF.

The chain is built from TRBV13 and TRBJ2-5; 12 bases fit TRBD2. V lost 1 base and J lost 2; bases outside the gene matches: 5. The CDR3 loop spans 17 amino acids. The germline gives CDR1 PRHDT, CDR2 FYEKMQ (reference sequence). The DNA of the CDR3 is TGTGCCAGCAGCTTAGCTGGACTAGCGGGACTGCAAGAGACCCAGTACTTC. Amino acids: CASSLAGLAGLQETQYF.

The chain is built from TRBV5-6 and TRBJ1-1, with D unclear. This CDR3 has 15 amino acids. Trimming pared 4 bases from V and 0 bases from J, leaving 13 bases between. Germline loops: CDR1 SGHDT, CDR2 YYEEEE. The chain's CDR3 is CASSGNVGVNTEAFF. In nucleotides, the CDR3 is TGTGCCAGCAGCGGAAATGTGGGAGTGAACACTGAAGCTTTCTTT. The full variable domain, with the rest looked up from reference TRBV5-6 and TRBJ1-1, is DAGVTQSPTHLIKTRGQQVTLRCSPKSGHDTVSWYQQALGQGPQFIFQYYEEEERQRGNFPDRFSGHQFPNYSSELNVNALLLGDSALYLCASSGNVGVNTEAFFGQGTRLTVV.

This clone came up once. This chain joins TRBV6-5 and TRBJ1-4; the match to TRBD1 covers 7 bases. The CDR3 loop spans 15 amino acids. Per the germline V gene, CDR1 is MNHEY and CDR2 is SVGAGI. After removal of 7 bases from V and 8 bases from J, the junction contained 13 bases not matched to a gene. The CDR3 sequence: CASNRPGTESEKLFF. CDR3 coding DNA: TGTGCCAGCAACCGACCCGGGACAGAGTCGGAAAAACTGTTTTTT.

J is TRBJ2-1 and V is TRBV5-4; 14 bases agree with TRBD2. The CDR3 length is 15 residues. The trim removed 4 bases at V and 6 bases at J, leaving 3 bases unmatched. The germline V gene encodes CDR1 SGHNT and CDR2 YYREEE (reference sequence). The CDR3 region is CASSLTSGRANEQFF. The DNA for the CDR3 is TGTGCCAGCAGCCTGACTAGCGGGAGGGCCAATGAGCAGTTCTTC.

CDR3 DNA sequence: TGCGCCAGCAGCTCTGGCTCGATCGCAGATACGCAGTATTTT. Translated, it gives CASSSGSIADTQYF. The V gene is TRBV5-1, the J gene TRBJ2-3; D not certain. Germline CDR1 is SGHRS and CDR2 is YFSETQ. V lost 3 bases to trimming and J lost 4 bases, with 12 bases between them. CDR3 length: 14 residues.

The V call is TRBV29-1, the J call TRBJ1-2, with TRBD1 as a possible D gene (6 bases). V shed 4 bases and J shed 0 bases, with 9 bases lying between them. CDR3 length equals 13 residues. CDR1 is SQVTM and CDR2 is ANQGSEA in the germline V gene. In DNA, the CDR3 is TGCAGCGTTGGAACAGGGACTAACTATGGCTACACCTTC. It encodes CSVGTGTNYGYTF.

The V gene is TRBV7-2, the J gene TRBJ2-3, with 10 bases lining up with TRBD2. Germline V gives CDR1 SGHTA, CDR2 FQGNSA. The CDR3 runs 15 residues. Trimming removed 5 bases from V and 3 bases from J; junction bases left unmatched: 5. CDR3 nucleotide sequence: TGTGCCAGCAGCCCGGTTAGCGGGAGGACAGATACGCAGTATTTT. Translation: CASSPVSGRTDTQYF.

This clone has a single count. The rearrangement links TRBV19 to TRBJ2-3; the match to TRBD2 covers 9 bases. CDR3 length: 16 residues. Trimming removed 5 bases from V and 4 bases from J; junction bases left unmatched: 10. CDR1 is LNHDA, CDR2 SQIVND, per germline (reference sequence). The CDR3 sequence: CASSGSASGVADTQYF. CDR3 sequence (DNA): TGTGCCAGTAGTGGGTCAGCTAGCGGGGTTGCAGATACGCAGTATTTT.

CDR3 sequence (DNA): TGTGCCAGTAGTAGCGGGAGGGCCCGATACGAGCAGTACTTC. Residues: CASSSGRARYEQYF. The V gene is TRBV19, the J gene TRBJ2-7; 9 bases match TRBD2. This CDR3 has 14 residues. After removal of 4 bases from V and 4 bases from J, the junction contained 5 bases not matched to a gene. Germline V gene sequence: CDR1 LNHDA, CDR2 SQIVND (reference sequence).

The genes are TRBV7-2 and TRBJ2-7; 7 nucleotides match TRBD2. CDR1 is SGHTA, CDR2 FQGNSA, per germline. The CDR3 consists of 17 residues. V dropped 0 bases and J dropped 0; count of bases not matched to a gene: 8. The CDR3 loop reads CASSLARGTGDSYEQYF. The CDR3 DNA reads as TGTGCCAGCAGCTTAGCGCGGGGGACTGGGGACTCCTACGAGCAGTACTTC.

CDR3 sequence (DNA): TGTGCCAGTAGAAGGAGGACAGGGGGGAGGGCTAATGAAAAACTGTTTTTT. This codes for CASRRRTGGRANEKLFF. The chain recombines TRBV19 with TRBJ1-4; 10 nucleotides line up with TRBD1. The V segment lost 6 bases and the J segment 3 bases; nucleotides outside the gene matches: 10. The CDR3 contains 17 residues. Per the germline V gene, CDR1 is LNHDA and CDR2 is SQIVND (reference sequence).

The rearrangement links TRBV28 to TRBJ1-2, with D possibly being TRBD1 (5 bases). The germline V gene has CDR1 MDHEN and CDR2 SYDVKM. The CDR3 sequence is 13 residues long. Trimming removed 6 bases from V and 4 bases from J, with 12 bases in between. In nucleotides, the CDR3 is TGTGCCAGCAGAACAGGATTCGTCTATGGCTACACCTTC. It is translated as CASRTGFVYGYTF.

J is TRBJ1-2 and V is TRBV5-1; 7 nucleotides agree with TRBD1. Germline V lookup: CDR1 SGHRS, CDR2 YFSETQ. Losses at the gene ends were 2 bases for V and 2 bases for J; bases not matched to a gene: 6. The CDR3 runs to 15 residues. The CDR3 loop is CASSFGGTANYGYTF. CDR3 DNA sequence: TGCGCCAGCAGCTTTGGGGGGACAGCCAACTATGGCTACACCTTC.

This clone appeared a few times. The chain has TRBV6-6 and TRBJ1-6; possibly TRBD1 for D (6 bases). V was cut by 5 bases and J by 10 bases, with 18 bases left in between. This CDR3 has 15 residues. CDR1 and CDR2 from the germline V gene are MNHNY and SVGAGI (reference sequence). The CDR3 reads CASSRDISLGSPLHF. Written as DNA, the CDR3 is TGTGCCAGCAGTCGGGACATCTCCTTGGGGTCACCCCTCCACTTT.

As regards this clone: The identical CDR3 is also encoded by other nucleotide sequences in the sample. The V gene is TRBV4-1, the J gene TRBJ2-7; 13 bases map to TRBD2. V gave up 1 base and J gave up 3 bases; unmatched junction bases: 0. Looked up from germline, CDR1 is MGHRA and CDR2 is YSYEKL. The CDR3 is 15 residues long. The DNA of the CDR3 is TGCGCCAGCAGCCAAGGACTAGCGGGAGGCTACGAGCAGTACTTC. Amino acids: CASSQGLAGGYEQYF.

J is TRBJ1-1 and V is TRBV7-2, with D tentatively TRBD1 (6 bases). From germline, CDR1 is SGHTA and CDR2 FQGNSA. The CDR3 has 15 residues. The V and J ends lost 5 bases and 1 base respectively, with 14 bases between them. Written as DNA, the CDR3 is TGTGCCAGCAGCCCCCAGCGGGACAAGAACACTGAAGCTTTCTTT. It codes for CASSPQRDKNTEAFF. The full variable domain, with the rest looked up from reference TRBV7-2 and TRBJ1-1, is GAGVSQSPSNKVTEKGKDVELRCDPISGHTALYWYRQSLGQGLEFLIYFQGNSAPDKSGLPSDRFSAERTGGSVSTLTIQRTQQEDSAVYLCASSPQRDKNTEAFFGQGTRLTVV.

This clone has only one observation. CDR3 sequence (DNA): TGTGCCAGCAGCTTAAGGGCTAGCGGGAGATTGGGGCAGTACTTC. Translated, it gives CASSLRASGRLGQYF. V usage is TRBV7-3 and J usage is TRBJ2-7; 10 bases are a match to TRBD2. V shed 1 base, J shed 9 bases, and the junction held 9 bases outside the gene matches. The CDR3 loop spans 15 amino acids. The germline gives CDR1 SGHTA, CDR2 FQGTGA.